These 29 T cell receptor beta chains originate from one sample sequenced in a study of blood T cells in healthy people across ages. The second PCR ran 7 to 11 cycles with a sample-barcoded 5' primer and J-beta primers. MiXCR, applied by TCRdb to the 5' RACE reads, yields one record per CDR3 protein. The sample includes just under 900,000 distinct CDR3 sequences, more than 25% of them seen just once. The sample was blood. These receptors came from a woman older than 75 in good health.

The chain links TRBV2 to TRBJ2-1; 10 positions match TRBD1. The CDR3 extends over 14 amino acids. Per germline, CDR1 SNHLY and CDR2 FYNNEI. The V segment lost 3 bases and the J segment 7 bases; nucleotides outside the gene matches: 3. Here the CDR3 reads CASSETGGLNEQFF. The CDR3 nucleotides are TGTGCCAGCAGTGAGACAGGGGGCCTTAATGAGCAGTTCTTC. Based on the CDR3 plus reference TRBV2 and TRBJ2-1, the full variable domain is EPEVTQTPSHQVTQMGQEVILRCVPISNHLYFYWYRQILGQKVEFLVSFYNNEISEKSEIFDDQFSVERPDGSNFTLKIRSTKLEDSAMYFCASSETGGLNEQFFGPGTRLTVL.

This clonotype was observed many times. V is TRBV20-1 and J is TRBJ2-1; 9 nucleotides match TRBD2. Germline trimming cut 4 bases from V and 12 bases from J; bases unmatched to any gene: 13. CDR3 length: 14 amino acids. Germline loops: CDR1 DFQATT, CDR2 SNEGSKA (reference sequence). In DNA form, the CDR3 reads TGCAGTGCTAATGGAGCGGGGGGTGAGAAGTTGCAGTTCTTC. Translation: CSANGAGGEKLQFF.

This clonotype was detected only once. This may stem from a read error, because a much larger clone lies one nucleotide away. This CDR3 is CARSLRAGDEQYF. CDR3 sequence (DNA): TGCGCCCGCAGCTTGAGGGCAGGGGACGAGCAGTACTTC. J is TRBJ2-7 and V is TRBV5-1; the D gene is possibly TRBD1 (6 bases). The CDR3 is 13 residues long. The germline V gene encodes CDR1 SGHRS and CDR2 YFSETQ.

This clonotype was counted ten times or more. The genes are TRBV6-5 and TRBJ2-7, with 7 nucleotides matching TRBD1. In germline, CDR1 is MNHEY, CDR2 SVGAGI. V lost 7 bases and J lost 5; bases outside the gene matches: 14. This CDR3 has 15 residues. The CDR3: CASTPRTGRAHEQYF. CDR3 coding DNA: TGTGCCAGCACCCCCCGGACAGGTAGAGCCCACGAGCAGTACTTC.

The chain recombines TRBV13 with TRBJ1-4; the match to TRBD1 covers 8 bases. V was clipped by 1 base and J by 7 bases; unmatched bases: 5. Germline V gene sequence: CDR1 PRHDT, CDR2 FYEKMQ (reference sequence). The CDR3 is 15 residues long. The CDR3 loop is CASSLAGQGFEKLFF. CDR3 DNA: TGTGCCAGCAGCTTAGCCGGACAGGGCTTTGAAAAACTGTTTTTT.

Worth noting for this clonotype: The CDR3 end shows no conserved phenylalanine or tryptophan, and so a read error is likely. This chain links TRBV2 with TRBJ2-1; D gene ambiguous. CDR3 length: 12 residues. Germline V gene lookup returns CDR1 SNHLY and CDR2 FYNNEI. The V and J ends lost 4 bases and 7 bases respectively, with 8 bases between them. The CDR3 DNA is TGTGCCAGCAGTGTTTTGGGAAATGAGCAGTTCGTC. Protein product: CASSVLGNEQFV.

This clonotype came up many times. This chain links TRBV20-1 with TRBJ1-2; 8 nucleotides match TRBD1. This CDR3 contains 14 residues. Unmatched junction bases numbered 7, after V lost 3 bases and J lost 4 bases. Germline V gene data show CDR1 as DFQATT and CDR2 as SNEGSKA (reference sequence). The CDR3 region is CSASPGQGRYGYTF. CDR3 bases: TGCAGTGCTAGTCCAGGACAGGGTCGCTATGGCTACACCTTC.

This clonotype was detected a few times. The gene calls are TRBV20-1 and TRBJ1-1; no clear D. Trimming cost V 5 bases and J 2 bases, with 12 bases left between them. CDR1 DFQATT and CDR2 SNEGSKA come from the germline V gene (reference sequence). CDR3 length: 13 residues. The CDR3, as DNA: TGCAGTGCTTTTGGATCACCTAACACTGAAGCTTTCTTT. It yields the protein CSAFGSPNTEAFF.

In its sample, this clonotype was seen many times. The chain joins TRBV6-5 to TRBJ2-3; no clear D gene. CDR1 and CDR2 (germline): MNHEY, SVGAGI. There are 16 residues in the CDR3. V was pared by 0 bases and J by 2 bases, with 12 bases between. The CDR3 DNA reads TGTGCCAGCAGTTACTCGAGCAGGATCAACACAGATACGCAGTATTTT. Residues: CASSYSSRINTDTQYF.

On this clonotype itself: A much more abundant neighbour one base away suggests this may be a read error. The chain links TRBV20-1 to TRBJ2-1, with a weak D call TRBD2 (7 bases). The J call may be in error: the DNA end matches TRBJ2-7 better. Germline CDR1 reads DFQATT; CDR2 reads SNEGSKA (reference sequence). CDR3 length equals 15 residues. CDR3 DNA: TGCAGTGCCCCAGGGGCTAGCGGACGTCTCAATGAGCAGTACTTC. Residues: CSAPGASGRLNEQYF.

This clonotype was picked up many times. The gene calls are TRBV7-2 and TRBJ1-5; a weak D match, TRBD1 (6 bases). The germline V gene encodes CDR1 SGHTA and CDR2 FQGNSA. This CDR3 is built from 14 residues. V was trimmed by 6 bases and J by 13 bases, leaving 22 bases between them. As DNA, the CDR3 is TGTGCCAGCAGTTATAGGGGACCTCAGGGGAGACAGCATTTT. Translation gives CASSYRGPQGRQHF.

This clonotype has at least ten counts. The chain links TRBV12-3 or TRBV12-4 to TRBJ2-5, with 12 bases matching TRBD2. Trimming cost V 1 base and J 10 bases; bases outside gene matches: 4. There are 14 residues in the CDR3. Here the CDR3 DNA reads TGTGCCAGCAGTTTAGGGACTAGCGGGGTGGGCCAGTACTTC. Residues: CASSLGTSGVGQYF.

This clonotype was observed many times. The V and J genes are TRBV20-1 and TRBJ2-5; D uncertain. V lost 6 bases, J lost 1 base, and 9 bases lay in between. CDR1 and CDR2 from the germline V gene are DFQATT and SNEGSKA (reference sequence). The CDR3 totals 12 residues. For the CDR3, the DNA is TGCAGTGCCCCCAGGCCCCAAGAGACCCAGTACTTC. This translates into CSAPRPQETQYF.

The chain recombines TRBV7-9 with TRBJ2-7; 10 bases fit TRBD2. Germline lookup yields CDR1 SEHNR and CDR2 FQNEAQ (reference sequence). The CDR3 spans 14 residues. J gave up 7 bases and V 9 bases, and 12 bases lay outside the gene matches. DNA for the CDR3: TGTGCCAGTCATCAGGGGACTAGCGCCAGTGAGCAGTACTTC. Protein product: CASHQGTSASEQYF.

Details on this clonotype: This may be a read error: a much more frequent sequence differs by one nucleotide. The chain carries TRBV20-1 and TRBJ1-2, with D possibly TRBD1 on 6 matching bases. V lost 7 bases, J lost 6 bases, and 18 bases lay in between. The CDR3 spans 13 residues. Germline V gene lookup returns CDR1 DFQATT and CDR2 SNEGSKA (reference sequence). The CDR3 is CSVATGTNHGYTF. As DNA, the CDR3 is TGCAGTGTCGCGACCGGGACAAACCATGGCTACACCTTC.

On this clonotype: A read error is possible here, since a much larger clone lies one base away. J is TRBJ1-5 and V is TRBV10-3; no definite D call. The CDR3 contains 14 residues. CDR1 and CDR2 from the germline V gene are ENHRY and SYGVKD. The CDR3 sequence is CAISEDGFNQPPHF. In nucleotides, the CDR3 is TGTGCCATCAGTGAGGACGGTTTCAATCAGCCCCCGCATTTT.

V usage is TRBV28 and J usage is TRBJ1-5; D may be TRBD1 (5 bases). Germline assignment: CDR1 MDHEN and CDR2 SYDVKM. The CDR3 contains 17 residues. V lost 5 bases, J lost 1 base, and 18 bases lay in between. The CDR3 DNA is TGTGCCAGCAGTCCCATCGGACGGGGCAGGAGCAATCAGCCCCAGCATTTT. Translating gives CASSPIGRGRSNQPQHF.

This clonotype was counted only a few times. It may be a read error: a sequence one base away is much more abundant. This chain uses TRBV12-3 or TRBV12-4 with TRBJ2-7; D gene unclear. The CDR3 spans 14 residues. The CDR3 reads CAGSFYTASYEQYF. The CDR3, as DNA: TGTGCCGGCAGTTTTTATACCGCGTCCTACGAGCAGTACTTC.

The chain links TRBV7-2 to TRBJ2-5; 7 positions agree with TRBD2. J lost 11 bases, V lost 5 bases, and 14 bases had no gene match. Per germline, CDR1 SGHTA and CDR2 FQGNSA. This CDR3 is built from 14 residues. The CDR3 DNA reads TGTGCCAGCAGCAGGGAGGGACCTCCGGAAGAGCAGTACTTC. It translates to CASSREGPPEEQYF.

The chain employs TRBV7-9 and TRBJ1-4, with no clear D. This CDR3 spans 14 amino acids. The V and J ends lost 5 bases and 7 bases respectively, with 14 bases between them. Germline V gives CDR1 SEHNR, CDR2 FQNEAQ (reference sequence). The CDR3 is CASSRGRTGEKLFF. Written as DNA, the CDR3 is TGTGCCAGCAGCCGCGGACGAACGGGTGAAAAACTGTTTTTT.

This clonotype has a count of ten or more. The rearrangement uses TRBV5-5 and TRBJ2-3, with a tentative D call TRBD2 (6 bases). Germline CDR1 SGHKS, CDR2 YYEKEE (reference sequence). The CDR3 has 15 amino acids. V was trimmed by 4 bases and J by 0 bases, leaving 12 bases between them. Written as DNA, the CDR3 is TGTGCCAGCAGCGACGGACGGGGGAGCACAGATACGCAGTATTTT. Its protein is CASSDGRGSTDTQYF.

The chain employs TRBV20-1 and TRBJ2-7; D is ambiguous. Per the germline V gene, CDR1 is DFQATT and CDR2 is SNEGSKA (reference sequence). CDR3 size: 12 residues. Trimming removed 0 bases at V and 6 bases at J, with 9 bases between. The CDR3 reads CSARDPRPEQYF. The DNA of the CDR3 is TGCAGTGCTAGAGATCCTCGGCCCGAGCAGTACTTC.

Many counts were recorded for this clonotype. A much larger clone lies a single base off, so this may be a read error. The chain employs TRBV3-1 and TRBJ2-3, with unresolved D. Germline-derived CDR1 and CDR2 are LGHDT and YNNKEL (reference sequence). The CDR3 contains 12 residues. Trimming shortened V by 4 bases and J by 2 bases, and 4 bases separated the two germline ends. CDR3 sequence (DNA): TGTGCCAGCAGCCGACACACAGATACGCAGTATTTT. Residues: CASSRHTDTQYF.

The chain has TRBV6-2 or TRBV6-3 and TRBJ1-1; TRBD1 is a possible D gene (5 bases). CDR1 is MNHEY and CDR2 is SVGEGT in the germline V gene. CDR3 size: 15 residues. With 5 bases removed from V and 0 bases from J, the gap between germline ends came to 13 bases. The CDR3 is CASSAGLLMNTEAFF. The CDR3 DNA sequence: TGTGCCAGCAGTGCGGGGCTATTAATGAACACTGAAGCTTTCTTT.

This rearrangement joins TRBV11-3 to TRBJ2-5, with D maybe TRBD2 (6 bases). CDR1 is SGHNT, CDR2 YENEEA, per germline. This CDR3 is built from 17 residues. The V and J ends lost 1 base and 0 bases respectively, with 15 bases between them. Here the CDR3 reads CASSLGSSAGNQETQYF. CDR3 sequence (DNA): TGTGCCAGCAGCTTAGGTTCGAGCGCGGGGAACCAAGAGACCCAGTACTTC.

This clonotype has a handful of counts. V and J are TRBV30 and TRBJ2-1; 10 bases agree with TRBD2. The germline gives CDR1 GTSNPN, CDR2 SVGIG (reference sequence). With V trimmed by 4 bases and J by 2 bases, 5 bases remained unmatched. The CDR3 runs 15 residues. CDR3: CAWTRTSGTYNEQFF. The CDR3 DNA sequence: TGTGCCTGGACCCGGACTAGCGGTACCTACAATGAGCAGTTCTTC.

Remarks on this clonotype: Being one base from a much bigger clone, this may be a read error. The V gene is TRBV4-2, the J gene TRBJ2-7; 16 bases align to TRBD2. The CDR3 sequence is 16 residues long. CDR1 and CDR2 (germline): LGHNA, YNFKEQ. V was clipped by 4 bases and J by 7 bases; unmatched bases: 7. The CDR3 region is CASSPRGLAGGGEQYF. The CDR3 DNA follows: TGTGCCAGCAGCCCCCGGGGACTAGCGGGGGGGGGTGAGCAGTACTTC.

A note on this clonotype: Germline and junction disagree at one end, which may indicate a read error. This rearrangement joins TRBV20-1 to TRBJ2-2, with 10 bases aligning to TRBD2. The CDR3 extends over 14 amino acids. CDR1 and CDR2 from the germline V gene are DFQATT and SNEGSKA (reference sequence). CDR3 residues: CSAKRGGPTGERFF. For the CDR3, the DNA is TGCAGTGCGAAGCGGGGGGGCCCCACCGGGGAGCGGTTTTTT.

The chain recombines TRBV7-2 with TRBJ1-6; D call uncertain. The germline gives CDR1 SGHTA, CDR2 FQGNSA. V was clipped by 2 bases and J by 9 bases, with 17 bases between them. The CDR3 has 16 residues. The DNA for the CDR3 is TGTGCCAGCAGCTTACCTTTTGGATTCGGATCTTCACCCCTCCACTTT. Protein: CASSLPFGFGSSPLHF.